This T cell receptor (beta chain) was identified during a study of blood T cell repertoires in COVID-19. Germline trimming cut 7 bases from V and 7 bases from J; bases unmatched to any gene: 9. The CDR3 consists of 13 residues. Germline CDR1 and CDR2: MNHEY and SMNVEV (reference sequence). Using immunoSEQ multiplex PCR, the repertoire was profiled, and TCRdb retains in-frame clones only, with some absent. The sample includes 150,000 to 200,000 clones, 65% to 85% of them seen just once. This chain links TRBV27 with TRBJ1-2, with 7 bases lining up with TRBD1. This TCR came from a man in his sixties with active or convalescent COVID-19. Sequenced input: peripheral blood. The CDR3 bases are TGTGCCAGCACTTCACAGACAGGGAGTGGCTACACCTTC. Encoded protein: CASTSQTGSGYTF.